This T cell receptor beta chain was identified during a study of blood T cell repertoires in COVID-19. The wider study: Whether acute or convalescent, the COVID-19 samples came from the United States, Italy and Spain. Sources were T cells, B-cell-depleted T cells, or PBMCs; the material itself was cDNA or gDNA.

Unmatched junction bases numbered 8, after V lost 5 bases and J lost 4 bases. The germline V gene encodes CDR1 LGHDT and CDR2 YNNKEL (reference sequence). The CDR3 spans 15 residues. In the source study's methods: Using reference gene primer amplification, nucleated cell counts were estimated. The assay was immunoSEQ multiplex PCR, and TCRdb's table has in-frame clones only and misses some. Clone size and the V and J calls come from that table; the DNA yielded D and trimming. This table has approximately 210,000 clones, about 88% appearing once. V gene TRBV3-1 (or the pseudogene TRBV3-2) combines with J gene TRBJ1-2; 9 bases are shared with TRBD1. The source is a middle-aged woman who had recovered from COVID-19. The source material was peripheral blood. This CDR3 is CASSSRQGDFYGYTF. CDR3 nucleotide sequence: TGTGCCAGCAGCTCCCGACAGGGGGACTTCTATGGCTACACCTTC.